This T cell receptor (beta chain) appears in the sequencing data of a study of blood T cell repertoires in COVID-19. About the research overall: From the United States, Italy and Spain came samples of acute and convalescent COVID-19. PBMCs, B-cell-depleted T cells, or T cells were the source of the cDNA or gDNA that made up the material.

Authors' methods: Reference gene primer amplification in the assay estimated nucleated cell counts. Measured with immunoSEQ multiplex PCR; TCRdb has only the in-frame clones, and not every one. Clone size and V and J calls were adopted from that table, with D and trimming inferred from the DNA. The table lists roughly 290,000 clones, roughly 80% of them singletons. This clone is a singleton in its sample. Looked up from germline, CDR1 is SGHDT and CDR2 is YYEEEE. CDR3 length: 13 residues. Trimming shortened V by 5 bases and J by 4 bases, and 13 bases separated the two germline ends. V usage is TRBV5-6 and J usage is TRBJ2-7; a weak D match, TRBD1 (6 bases). The sequencing input was peripheral blood. This clonotype was obtained from a woman in her fifties or sixties with active or convalescent COVID-19. In DNA form, the CDR3 reads TGTGCCAGCAGGCGAGACAGGTTATACGAGCAGTACTTC. Its protein product is CASRRDRLYEQYF. The variable domain in full, completed from reference TRBV5-6 and TRBJ2-7, reads DAGVTQSPTHLIKTRGQQVTLRCSPKSGHDTVSWYQQALGQGPQFIFQYYEEEERQRGNFPDRFSGHQFPNYSSELNVNALLLGDSALYLCASRRDRLYEQYFGPGTRLTVT.